These T cell receptor beta chains were read from a single sample in a study. TCRdb processed the 5' RACE reads anew with MiXCR; each CDR3 protein has one entry. The repertoire has just under 65,000 distinct CDR3 sequences, 22% of them found once; the top ten carry 2.5% to 3%. The specimen sequenced was memory CD4+ T cells sorted from a lymph node. The receptors derive from a female donor with breast cancer. The CDR3 runs from the conserved cysteine through the conserved F or W. D genes are given only for firm matches. Only part of the rows carry a size: once, few, many, or a class if the clone is expanded.

J: TRBJ1-1; size: -; V: TRBV29-1; D: -; DNA: TGCAGCGGTGGGGAGAACACTGAAGCTTTCTTT; CDR3: CSGGENTEAFF
J: TRBJ1-5; size: few; V: TRBV6-2/TRBV6-3; D: -; DNA: TGTGCCAGCTGGGAAGGGTATAGCAATCAGCCCCAGCATTTT; CDR3: CASWEGYSNQPQHF
J: TRBJ1-1; size: many; V: TRBV24-1; D: -; DNA: TGTGCCACCAGTGATTTAAACAGGGTTTTCTTT; CDR3: CATSDLNRVFF
J: TRBJ1-1; size: -; V: TRBV6-5; D: -; DNA: TGTGCCAGCAGGAGGGGAGTACTGAACACTGAAGCTTTCTTT; CDR3: CASRRGVLNTEAFF
J: TRBJ1-1; size: -; V: TRBV4-2; D: -; DNA: TGTGCCAGCAGACGTGCTGGGACGAAGAGCACTGAAGCTTTCTTT; CDR3: CASRRAGTKSTEAFF
J: TRBJ1-5; size: many; V: TRBV5-5; D: TRBD1; DNA: TGTGCCAGCAGCTCAAGGACAGGTCAGCCCCAGCATTTT; CDR3: CASSSRTGQPQHF
J: TRBJ2-1; size: -; V: TRBV28; D: TRBD2; DNA: TGTGCCAGCAGTTTGACTAGCGGGAGCTCCTACAATGAGCAGTTCTTC; CDR3: CASSLTSGSSYNEQFF
J: TRBJ2-1; size: -; V: TRBV28; D: -; DNA: TGTGCCAGCGGAACGGGCGCCTACAATGAGCAGTTCTTC; CDR3: CASGTGAYNEQFF
J: TRBJ2-1; size: many; V: TRBV11-3; D: TRBD2; DNA: TGTGCCAGCAGCTTAGATGGGGCGGGAGGGGATGAGCAGTTCTTC; CDR3: CASSLDGAGGDEQFF
J: TRBJ2-5; size: many; V: TRBV5-1; D: -; DNA: TGCGCCAGCAGCTTGGGGCAATTAAGGGAGACCCAGTACTTC; CDR3: CASSLGQLRETQYF
J: TRBJ2-1; size: -; V: TRBV11-1; D: TRBD2; DNA: TGTGCCAGCAGCCGGACTAGCGGGAAGGGAGAGCAGTTCTTC; CDR3: CASSRTSGKGEQFF
J: TRBJ1-1; size: few; V: TRBV7-2; D: -; DNA: TGTGCCAGCAGCTCAGGCGGAGGCACTGAAGCTTTCTTT; CDR3: CASSSGGGTEAFF
J: TRBJ1-4; size: few; V: TRBV5-1; D: -; DNA: TGCGCCAGCAGCTTGTGGGGGCGCGGTGAAAAACTGTTTTTT; CDR3: CASSLWGRGEKLFF
J: TRBJ2-5; size: few; V: TRBV20-1; D: -; DNA: TGCAGTGCTAGAGTCTTCCTAGGGGAGACCCAGTACTTC; CDR3: CSARVFLGETQYF
J: TRBJ2-5; size: many; V: TRBV29-1; D: -; DNA: TGCAGCGTTGGGTGGCAGGAGGGGACCCAGTACTTC; CDR3: CSVGWQEGTQYF